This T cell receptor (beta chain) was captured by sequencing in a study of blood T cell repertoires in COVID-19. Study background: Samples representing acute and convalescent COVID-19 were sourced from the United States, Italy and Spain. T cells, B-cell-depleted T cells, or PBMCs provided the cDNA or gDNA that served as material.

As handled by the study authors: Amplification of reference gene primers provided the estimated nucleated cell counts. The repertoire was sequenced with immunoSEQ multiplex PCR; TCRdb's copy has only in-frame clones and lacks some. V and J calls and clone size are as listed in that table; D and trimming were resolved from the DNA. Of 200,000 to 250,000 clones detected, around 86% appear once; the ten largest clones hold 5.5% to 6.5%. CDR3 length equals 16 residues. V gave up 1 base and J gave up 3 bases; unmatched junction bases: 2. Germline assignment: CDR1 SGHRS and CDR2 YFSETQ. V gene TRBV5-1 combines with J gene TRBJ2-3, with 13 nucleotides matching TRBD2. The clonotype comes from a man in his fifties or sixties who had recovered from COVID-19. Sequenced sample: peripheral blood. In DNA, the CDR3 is TGCGCCAGCAGCTTGACTAGCGGGGGGGCAACAGATACGCAGTATTTT. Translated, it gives CASSLTSGGATDTQYF.